Listed below are T cell receptor beta chains from one sample, sequenced in a study of blood T cell repertoires in COVID-19. Profiling relied on immunoSEQ multiplex PCR, and the TCRdb table lists in-frame clones only, not all of them. This sample has under 350,000 clones, with around 92% found just once. Sequencing was done on a sample of peripheral blood. The receptors were gathered from a woman in her twenties or thirties with COVID-19, enrolled during active disease. The CDR3 runs from the conserved cysteine through the conserved F or W. D genes are given only for firm matches. The listing skips clone size in some rows; elsewhere it reads once, few, many or a size class.

J,V,size,D,CDR3,DNA
TRBJ2-7,TRBV11-2,few,NA,CASSLARGQGEYF,TGTGCCAGCAGCTTAGCGCGGGGCCAGGGGGAGTACTTC
TRBJ2-5,TRBV7-7,NA,NA,CASSLSSQETQYF,TGTGCCAGCAGCTTATCGTCCCAAGAGACCCAGTACTTC
TRBJ1-1,TRBV6-5,NA,NA,CASSYSISLNTEAFF,TGTGCCAGCAGTTACTCAATCAGTTTGAACACTGAAGCTTTCTTT
TRBJ1-3,TRBV19,few,NA,CDLVRVSGNTIYF,TGTGATTTAGTGAGGGTCTCGGGAAACACCATATATTTT
TRBJ1-1,TRBV7-2,NA,TRBD1,CASSLIGQGTEAFF,TGTGCCAGCAGCTTGATAGGACAGGGTACTGAAGCTTTCTTT
TRBJ1-1,TRBV20-1,NA,TRBD1,CSASDRETEAFF,TGCAGTGCTAGTGACAGGGAAACTGAAGCTTTCTTT
TRBJ2-2,TRBV20-1,NA,NA,CSATRTGELFF,TGCAGTGCTACACGGACCGGGGAGCTGTTTTTT
TRBJ1-1,TRBV7-3,NA,NA,CASSLLGGTSINTEAFF,TGTGCCAGCAGCTTATTAGGTGGGACATCTATCAACACTGAAGCTTTCTTT
TRBJ2-3,TRBV14,NA,TRBD2,CASSQGLLAGVTDTQYF,TGTGCCAGCAGCCAAGGGTTACTAGCGGGGGTCACAGATACGCAGTATTTT
TRBJ2-3,TRBV19,NA,NA,CASRRSGAETDTQYF,TGTGCCAGTAGGCGTTCTGGGGCCGAGACAGATACGCAGTATTTT
TRBJ1-1,TRBV7-9,NA,NA,CASSPLEPGTEAFF,TGTGCCAGCAGCCCCCTCGAGCCCGGCACTGAAGCTTTCTTT
TRBJ1-4,TRBV2,NA,NA,CASSSYALTALNEKLFF,TGTGCCAGCAGCTCGTATGCCCTGACAGCCCTTAATGAAAAACTGTTTTTT
TRBJ2-2,TRBV9,NA,NA,CASIGTGELFF,TGTGCCAGCATCGGCACCGGGGAGCTGTTTTTT
TRBJ1-1,TRBV19,few,NA,CASSIGTGTEAFF,TGTGCCAGTAGTATAGGAACGGGTACTGAAGCTTTCTTT
TRBJ1-2,TRBV5-8,NA,TRBD1,CASSQRTGMGGYTF,TGTGCCAGCAGCCAGCGGACAGGGATGGGTGGCTACACCTTC
TRBJ1-3,TRBV28,few,NA,CASRTTVNTIYF,TGTGCCAGCCGGACGACAGTTAACACCATATATTTT
TRBJ1-1,TRBV10-3,few,TRBD1,CAITSGQGARTEAFF,TGTGCCATCACTTCGGGACAGGGGGCTCGGACTGAAGCTTTCTTT
TRBJ1-6,TRBV4-1,once,TRBD1,CASSRYGRDRGNSPLHF,TGCGCCAGCAGCCGATATGGAAGGGACAGGGGTAATTCACCCCTCCACTTT
TRBJ1-2,TRBV27,NA,NA,CASSFGRSYGYTF,TGTGCCAGCAGTTTCGGTCGGTCCTATGGCTACACCTTC
TRBJ1-6,TRBV5-1,NA,NA,CASSSLQNSPLHF,TGCGCCAGCAGCTCCCTACAGAATTCACCCCTCCACTTT
TRBJ2-5,TRBV5-4,NA,TRBD2,CASSLSGGQETQYF,TGTGCCAGCAGCTTGTCGGGGGGTCAGGAGACCCAGTACTTC
TRBJ1-2,TRBV2,NA,TRBD1,CASRLTLQGEYGYTF,TGTGCCAGCAGGCTGACGTTACAGGGGGAGTATGGCTACACCTTC
TRBJ1-4,TRBV6-6,NA,NA,CASSYQVTTNEKLFF,TGTGCCAGCAGTTACCAGGTGACAACTAATGAAAAACTGTTTTTT
TRBJ1-2,TRBV6-1,once,TRBD1,CASSDRTGVGGYTF,TGTGCCAGCAGTGATAGGACAGGGGTAGGTGGCTACACCTTC
TRBJ2-5,TRBV4-3,NA,TRBD2,CASSQGTSGTETQYF,TGCGCCAGCAGCCAAGGGACTAGCGGGACGGAGACCCAGTACTTC
TRBJ1-1,TRBV5-4,NA,TRBD1,CASSSRTGGTEAFF,TGTGCCAGCAGCTCTAGGACAGGGGGCACTGAAGCTTTCTTT
TRBJ1-6,TRBV7-9,NA,TRBD1,CASSGPLWTGGGSPLHF,TGTGCCAGCAGCGGCCCGTTGTGGACAGGGGGAGGGTCACCCCTCCACTTT
TRBJ2-5,TRBV5-4,NA,TRBD1,CASSSAGTGEETQYF,TGTGCCAGCAGCTCGGCCGGGACAGGGGAAGAGACCCAGTACTTC
TRBJ2-7,TRBV29-1,once,TRBD1,CSVMTGKTYEQYF,TGCAGCGTTATGACAGGGAAAACCTACGAGCAGTACTTC
TRBJ2-1,TRBV5-4,NA,TRBD2,CASSLAGLEHTEQFF,TGTGCCAGCAGCTTGGCGGGACTAGAGCATACTGAGCAGTTCTTC
TRBJ1-2,TRBV5-5,NA,NA,CASSSYLSGIGYTF,TGTGCCAGCAGCTCGTACCTATCGGGGATTGGCTACACCTTC
TRBJ2-3,TRBV7-8,few,TRBD2,CASSLARRGTDTQYF,TGTGCCAGCAGCTTAGCAAGGCGGGGGACAGATACGCAGTATTTT
TRBJ2-3,TRBV3-1/TRBV3-2,NA,NA,CASSLLATDTQYF,TGTGCCAGCAGCCTACTAGCTACAGATACGCAGTATTTT
TRBJ1-6,TRBV2,NA,NA,CASGDLGSPLHF,TGTGCCAGCGGGGACTTGGGGTCACCCCTCCACTTT
TRBJ2-5,TRBV3-1/TRBV3-2,NA,NA,CASSQGAAPETQYF,TGTGCCAGCAGCCAAGGAGCCGCGCCGGAGACCCAGTACTTC
TRBJ2-5,TRBV2,NA,NA,CASRGTLQTQYF,TGTGCCAGCAGGGGGACTCTACAGACCCAGTACTTC
TRBJ2-7,TRBV6-5,NA,TRBD1,CASLTRTGMGEQYF,TGTGCCTCCCTCACCCGGACAGGGATGGGCGAGCAGTACTTC
TRBJ1-2,TRBV7-9,once,NA,CAGEGGPPPRGYTF,TGTGCCGGGGAGGGGGGGCCCCCCCCTCGCGGCTACACCTTC
TRBJ1-3,TRBV5-5,NA,NA,CASSLQNTIYF,TGTGCCAGCAGCTTGCAAAACACCATATATTTT
TRBJ1-1,TRBV28,NA,TRBD1,CASSSTGQGAFF,TGTGCCAGCAGTTCGACAGGGCAAGGCGCTTTCTTT